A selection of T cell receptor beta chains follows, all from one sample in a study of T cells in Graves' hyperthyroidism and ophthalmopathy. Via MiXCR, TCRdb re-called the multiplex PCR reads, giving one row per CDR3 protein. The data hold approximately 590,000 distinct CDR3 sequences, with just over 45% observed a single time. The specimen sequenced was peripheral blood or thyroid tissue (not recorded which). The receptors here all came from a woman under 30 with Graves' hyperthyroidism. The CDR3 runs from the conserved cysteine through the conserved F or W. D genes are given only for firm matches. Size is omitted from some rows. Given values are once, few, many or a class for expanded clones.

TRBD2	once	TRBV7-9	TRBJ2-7	TGTGCCAGCAGTCGTGAGCGGGAGAACGGGTACGAGCAGTACTTC	CASSRERENGYEQYF
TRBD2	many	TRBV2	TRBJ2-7	TGTGCCAGCAGTGAAATAGCGGGATCGGGCGAGCAGTACTTC	CASSEIAGSGEQYF
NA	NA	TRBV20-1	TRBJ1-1	TGCAGTGCTAGAGATCTCGTAACGATGAACACTGAAGCTTTCTTT	CSARDLVTMNTEAFF
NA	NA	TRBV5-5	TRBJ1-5	TGTGCCAGCAGCTTGGAAACGTTCAGACTCAATCAGCCCCAGCATTTT	CASSLETFRLNQPQHF
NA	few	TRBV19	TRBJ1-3	TGTGCCAGTAGTATACAGGGGACGGGTGGAAACACCATATATTTT	CASSIQGTGGNTIYF
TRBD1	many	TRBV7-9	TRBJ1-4	TGTGCCAGCAGCTCCGGGACAGGGGGTGAAAAACTGTTTTTT	CASSSGTGGEKLFF
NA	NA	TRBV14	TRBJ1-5	TGTGCCAGCAGCCAAGATCAGCACAGGGGCAATCAGCCCCAGCATTTT	CASSQDQHRGNQPQHF
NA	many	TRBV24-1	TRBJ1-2	TGTGCCACCAGTGATTCCCCATATGGCTACACCTTC	CATSDSPYGYTF
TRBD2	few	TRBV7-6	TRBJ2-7	TGTGCCAGCACCCTAACTAGCGGGACGAGTGAGCAGTACTTC	CASTLTSGTSEQYF
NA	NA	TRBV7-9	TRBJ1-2	TGTGCCAGCAAGTTGAGGGGGATTAACTATGGCTACACCTTC	CASKLRGINYGYTF
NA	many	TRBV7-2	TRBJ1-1	TGTGCCAGCAGCTTAACATGGAACACTGAAGCTTTCTTT	CASSLTWNTEAFF
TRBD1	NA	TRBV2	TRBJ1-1	TGTGCCAGCATTGGGCAGGGGGGCACTGAAGCTTTCTTT	CASIGQGGTEAFF
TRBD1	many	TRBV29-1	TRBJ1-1	TGCAGCGGACAGGGACGGGAGGGAGCTTTCTTT	CSGQGREGAFF
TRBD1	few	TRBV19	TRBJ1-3	TGTGCCAGTAGTATCCGATGGGACAGGCCCTCTGGAAACACCATATATTTT	CASSIRWDRPSGNTIYF
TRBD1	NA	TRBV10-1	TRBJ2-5	TGCGCCAGCAGTCCGCAGGGGGCTTGGGAGACCCAGTACTTC	CASSPQGAWETQYF
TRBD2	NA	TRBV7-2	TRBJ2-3	TGTGCCAGCAGCTTCCTAGGGACTAGCGGAGATACGCAGTATTTT	CASSFLGTSGDTQYF
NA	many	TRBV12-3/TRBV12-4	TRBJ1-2	TGTGCCAGCAGGGACCATAACTATGGCTACACCTTC	CASRDHNYGYTF
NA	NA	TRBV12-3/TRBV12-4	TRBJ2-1	TGTGCCAGCAGTGTAGGTAGTGGAGAGCAGTTCTTC	CASSVGSGEQFF
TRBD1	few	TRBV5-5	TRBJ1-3	TGTGCCAGCAGCTGGGGGACAGAACTATCTGGAAACACCATATATTTT	CASSWGTELSGNTIYF
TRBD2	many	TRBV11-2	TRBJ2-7	TGTGCCAGCAGCGCCCGGACTAGCGGGAGGCACGAGCAGTACTTC	CASSARTSGRHEQYF
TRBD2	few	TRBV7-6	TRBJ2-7	TGTGCCAGCTCCCCTAGCGGGACAGTGAACGAGCAGTACTTC	CASSPSGTVNEQYF
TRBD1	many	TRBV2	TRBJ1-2	TGTGCCAGCAGTGAGGACAGGGTATCCGGCTACACCTTC	CASSEDRVSGYTF
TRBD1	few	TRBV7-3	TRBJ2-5	TGTGCCAGCAGGGGGACAGGGGGCCGGGAGACCCAGTACTTC	CASRGTGGRETQYF
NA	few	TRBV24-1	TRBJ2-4	TGTGCCACCAGTACTAACCTAAACATTCAGTACTTC	CATSTNLNIQYF
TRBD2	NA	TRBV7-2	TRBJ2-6	TGTGCCAGCAGGGAGGGGGGACTAGAAACTGAAGCTTTC	CASREGGLETEAF
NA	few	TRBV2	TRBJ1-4	TGTGCCAGCGGGGGAAGGGTATTGGGTGAAAAACTGTTTTTT	CASGGRVLGEKLFF
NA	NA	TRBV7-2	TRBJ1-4	TGTGCCAGCAGCCCCTGGGGGAAGAATGAAAAACTGTTTTTT	CASSPWGKNEKLFF
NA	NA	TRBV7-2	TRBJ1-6	TGTGCCAGCAGCTTAGTGGCTTATAATTCACCCCTCCACTTT	CASSLVAYNSPLHF
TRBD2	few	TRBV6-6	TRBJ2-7	TGTGCCAGCAGTTACCCGGCGGGAGGAACCTACGAGCAGTACTTC	CASSYPAGGTYEQYF
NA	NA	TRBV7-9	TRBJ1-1	TGCGCCAGCAGCAAACGCACGAACACTGAAGCTTTCTTT	CASSKRTNTEAFF
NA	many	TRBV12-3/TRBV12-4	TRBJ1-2	TGTGCCAGCAGTGGGGCTCGGAACTATGGCTACACCTTC	CASSGARNYGYTF
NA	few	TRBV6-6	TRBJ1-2	TGTGCCAGCAGGGAATCGGGACGCCTCGGCTACACCTTC	CASRESGRLGYTF
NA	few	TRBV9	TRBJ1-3	TGTGCCAGCAGCGTTGAGGGCGCCGGGTCTGGAAACACCATATATTTT	CASSVEGAGSGNTIYF
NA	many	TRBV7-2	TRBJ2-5	TGTGCCAGCAGCCTCAACCAAGTGGAGACCCAGTACTTC	CASSLNQVETQYF
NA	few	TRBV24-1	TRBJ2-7	TGTGCCACCAGTGACCCCCGGGTTTCCTACGAGCAGTACTTC	CATSDPRVSYEQYF
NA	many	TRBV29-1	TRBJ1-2	TGCAGCGTTGCTGGGAACTATGGCTACACCTTC	CSVAGNYGYTF
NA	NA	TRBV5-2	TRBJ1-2	TGTGCCAGCAATAAGACAGGGGGCTGGGGCTACACCTTC	CASNKTGGWGYTF
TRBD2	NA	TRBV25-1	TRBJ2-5	TGTGCCAGCAGTGATATCGGCGGGAGGTTGTACAATGAGCAGTACTTC	CASSDIGGRLYNEQYF
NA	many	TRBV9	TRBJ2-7	TGTGCCAGCAGCGTAGCTCCGGTAGCCTACGAGCAGTACTTC	CASSVAPVAYEQYF
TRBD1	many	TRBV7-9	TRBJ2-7	TGTGCCAGCAGCCGTCCCGGGACAGGGTACGAGCAGTACTTC	CASSRPGTGYEQYF
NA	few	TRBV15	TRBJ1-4	TGTGCCACCAGCAGGGGCGGCGAAAAACTGTTTTTT	CATSRGGEKLFF